This T cell receptor beta chain was sequenced during a study of blood T cell repertoires in COVID-19. Looking at the study overall: Donors in the United States, Italy and Spain gave samples during acute or convalescent COVID-19. Sources were T cells, B-cell-depleted T cells, or PBMCs; the material itself was cDNA or gDNA.

Clones were read by immunoSEQ multiplex PCR, and TCRdb kept only the in-frame ones, dropping some. This table has roughly 250,000 clones, less than 90% appearing once. The CDR3 is 17 residues long. With V trimmed by 6 bases and J by 4 bases, 9 bases remained unmatched. CDR1 and CDR2 from the germline V gene are SGHTA and FQGNSA. During active infection, Seattle patients enrolled and were then monitored through disease. This sequence joins TRBV7-2 and TRBJ1-6, with TRBD1 matching 10 bases. The source is a woman aged 25-40 years with COVID-19, enrolled during active disease. What was sequenced was peripheral blood. The CDR3 protein is CASRPRQGAHYNSPLHF. The CDR3 DNA sequence: TGTGCCAGCAGGCCTCGACAGGGGGCTCATTATAATTCACCCCTCCACTTT.